This TCR beta chain was sequenced for a study of spatial heterogeneity in lung cancer. Background on the study: Fewer alpha-chain than beta-chain sequences were consistently detected.

This CDR3 is 14 amino acids long. From germline, CDR1 is SGHRS and CDR2 YFSETQ. With V trimmed by 3 bases and J by 1 base, 1 base remained unmatched. This clonotype was counted a few times. TCRdb re-derived calls from the 5' RACE reads in MiXCR, one entry per CDR3 protein. The repertoire holds roughly 75,000 distinct CDR3 sequences, with 13% as singletons. Time point described: sample taken at primary tumor resection. Whole RNA was taken from tumor, nontumor lung or frozen PBMC; it was then sequenced unsorted. The TCR originated in a male donor with early-stage non-small cell lung cancer. The chain uses TRBV5-1 and TRBJ1-5; 7 bases fit TRBD1. The sample here was PBMCs, taken at surgery. The CDR3 coding sequence is TGCGCCAGCAGCTCGGGACAGAGCAATCAGCCCCAGCATTTT. As protein: CASSSGQSNQPQHF. Based on the CDR3 plus reference TRBV5-1 and TRBJ1-5, the full variable domain is KAGVTQTPRYLIKTRGQQVTLSCSPISGHRSVSWYQQTPGQGLQFLFEYFSETQRNKGNFPGRFSGRQFSNSRSEMNVSTLELGDSALYLCASSSGQSNQPQHFGDGTRLSIL.